These T cell receptor beta chains were read from a single sample in a study of blood T cell repertoires in COVID-19. Some clones are missing from TCRdb's copy, which holds only in-frame ones; the method was immunoSEQ multiplex PCR. Among 150,000 or so clones listed, around 85% were seen once. The sample taken for sequencing was peripheral blood. The receptors shown here come from a human donor in a cohort sampled during active COVID-19. Both conserved end residues are trimmed from each CDR3. The order of the fields is J gene, V gene, CDR3 length, CDR3 protein.

>TRBJ1-6|TRBV6-1|13
ASSELSLYNSPLH
>TRBJ2-7|TRBV7-2|13
ASSLASRGAYEQY
>TRBJ1-1|TRBV28|14
ASSLATIPQNTEAF
>TRBJ1-1|TRBV11-2|10
ASSLRGTEAF
>TRBJ1-1|TRBV28|10
ASSLGTPGAF
>TRBJ1-1|TRBV27|12
ASTPGGVNTEAF
>TRBJ2-3|TRBV6-1|12
ASSEQASTDTQY
>TRBJ1-1|TRBV7-2|13
ASSLGGSMNTEAF
>TRBJ2-7|TRBV30|12
AWSGEREPYEQY
>TRBJ1-6|TRBV7-2|12
ASSTTVYNSPLH
>TRBJ1-4|TRBV7-9|13
ASSLAVRGNEKLF
>TRBJ2-7|TRBV28|10
ASSPDIYEQY
>TRBJ1-4|TRBV15|13
ATSRDPGVYEKLF
>TRBJ2-7|TRBV2|13
ASSLGGTGSYEQY
>TRBJ2-7|TRBV5-4|12
ASSPTSGSYEQY
>TRBJ2-7|TRBV10-2|11
ASRRADRGEQY
>TRBJ2-7|TRBV7-9|11
ASTYATHYEQY
>TRBJ2-7|TRBV9|12
ASSVGLVNYEQY
>TRBJ1-2|TRBV5-6|13
ASVVGRGHGYGYT
>TRBJ2-5|TRBV19|11
ASSDDGRETQY
>TRBJ1-2|TRBV7-3|11
ASSFGGRNGYT
>TRBJ2-3|TRBV5-1|14
ASSLGAGPGWDTQY
>TRBJ1-1|TRBV7-9|12
ASSLTGGWTEAF
>TRBJ2-3|TRBV11-1|13
ASSQTSGGTDTQY
>TRBJ1-1|TRBV13|11
ASSLGQHTEAF
>TRBJ1-3|TRBV2|14
ASSPRGQSSGNTIY
>TRBJ2-5|TRBV3-1/TRBV3-2|13
ASSLRDTLQETQY
>TRBJ2-3|TRBV7-6|14
ASSATSGGVGDTQY
>TRBJ1-1|TRBV27|13
ASSLNGQGSTEAF
>TRBJ2-4|TRBV5-6|13
ASSLHRGRKDIQY
>TRBJ2-7|TRBV6-5|11
ASRRQGAGEQY
>TRBJ2-3|TRBV18|12
ASSPRGGPDTQY
>TRBJ2-2|TRBV7-3|14
ASSSGTGRFAGELF
>TRBJ2-7|TRBV7-2|10
ASSFRVGEQY
>TRBJ2-7|TRBV6-6|12
ASTGSGRAGEQY
>TRBJ1-2|TRBV6-5|11
ASSYLRGFGYT
>TRBJ2-7|TRBV3-1/TRBV3-2|12
ASSQDPGGNEQY
>TRBJ2-3|TRBV6-5|14
ASSYRAGQGTDTQY
>TRBJ2-2|TRBV28|12
ASRAGGKTGELF
>TRBJ2-1|TRBV10-3|11
ATTGVGGNEQF
>TRBJ1-2|TRBV4-1|16
ASSQGTGGDVPFYGYT
>TRBJ2-7|TRBV19|13
ASSISDRGADEQY
>TRBJ1-4|TRBV11-2|11
ASSRGLNEKLF
>TRBJ2-1|TRBV5-6|14
ASSLAGLATYNEQF
>TRBJ1-1|TRBV29-1|12
SAAAGTLYTEAF
>TRBJ1-5|TRBV7-8|13
ASSLAQGVEQPQH
>TRBJ1-1|TRBV9|13
ASSVREVGRAEAF
>TRBJ1-1|TRBV28|11
ASSLGGQLEAF
>TRBJ1-2|TRBV24-1|13
ATSDRGQDNYGYT
>TRBJ1-4|TRBV30|13
ARADGGQGPEKLF
>TRBJ2-7|TRBV7-9|13
ASSPARDRVYEQY
>TRBJ1-2|TRBV19|12
ASRMVGGSYGYT
>TRBJ2-7|TRBV28|11
ASIRDRGAEQY
>TRBJ1-1|TRBV10-1|10
ASSESHFEAF
>TRBJ1-1|TRBV5-4|12
ASSTRQGGTEAF
>TRBJ2-2|TRBV1|19
TSSQDEPRTPGLNVAGELF
>TRBJ2-7|TRBV19|13
ASSRGLAGGYEQY
>TRBJ1-2|TRBV6-5|13
ASSYVGQGEYGYT
>TRBJ1-2|TRBV29-1|15
SVEDPSKQGNDYGYT